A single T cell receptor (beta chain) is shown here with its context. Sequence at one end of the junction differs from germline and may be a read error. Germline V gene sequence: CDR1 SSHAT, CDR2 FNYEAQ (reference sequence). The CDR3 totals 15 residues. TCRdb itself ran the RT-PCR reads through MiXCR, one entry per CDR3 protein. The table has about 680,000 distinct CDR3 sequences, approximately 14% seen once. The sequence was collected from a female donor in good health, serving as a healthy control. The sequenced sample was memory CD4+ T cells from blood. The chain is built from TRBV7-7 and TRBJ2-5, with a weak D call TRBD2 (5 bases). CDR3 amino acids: CASSPRFGEGETQYF. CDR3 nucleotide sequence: TGTGCTAGCAGCCCCCGTTTCGGGGAAGGAGAGACCCAGTACTTC.